These T cell receptor beta chains were read from a single sample in a study of regulatory T cells in long-lasting Graves disease. Via MiXCR, TCRdb re-called the multiplex PCR reads, giving one row per CDR3 protein. The data show 200,000 to 250,000 distinct CDR3 sequences, approximately 16% seen once. The sequences come from peripheral blood mononuclear cells (PBMCs), collected at new diagnosis, from a patient treated with antithyroid drugs. These receptor sequences come from a female donor with Graves disease. Both conserved end residues are part of each CDR3.

v_call cdr3_aa
TRBV19 CASSAPGGYEQYF
TRBV10-2 CASGEGGVYGYTF
TRBV30 CAWSALFGTLGYTF
TRBV25-1 CASSEKGFNTEAFF
TRBV9 CASSVLAGGGEQYF
TRBV20-1 CSATAGNNYGYTF
TRBV27 CASSSPGRSSYEQYF
TRBV2 CASSELGVEQYF
TRBV30 CAWSPPTTGELFF
TRBV28 CASSLQGYGREQYF
TRBV19 CASSRGLWRGQPQHF
TRBV19 CAGSRTNSGANVLTF
TRBV27 CASSFRAGYGYTF
TRBV10-2 CASSQQGDGYTF
TRBV3-1 CASSPVRWYGYTF
TRBV6-1 CASSERAGEGGSEQYF
TRBV14 CASSQGGFGKEWRQFF
TRBV20-1 CSTQSDRTYEQYF
TRBV13 CASSHRGRGSPLHF
TRBV12-3/TRBV12-4 CASSSSGRPETQYF
TRBV28 CASRTGSSYEQYF